This T cell receptor (beta chain) was sequenced for a study of T cells in Graves' hyperthyroidism and ophthalmopathy. Researchers took RNA transcripts and amplified the TCR beta CDR3 regions from them. An initial round of RT-PCR targeting the TCR CDR3 relied on the HTBI primer set. TCRdb used MiXCR to reprocess the multiplex PCR reads, holding one entry per CDR3 protein. This sample has about 610,000 distinct CDR3 sequences, with approximately 14% found just once. There are a few counts of this clonotype. Germline V gene lookup returns CDR1 SGHTA and CDR2 FQGNSA. This CDR3 spans 15 amino acids. The ends were cut back, 2 bases at V and 0 bases at J, with 10 bases in the middle.

Sequences were obtained from blood. The TCR originated in a middle-aged woman with Graves' ophthalmopathy. The V gene is TRBV7-2, the J gene TRBJ1-1, with D hard to call. The CDR3 DNA reads as TGTGCCAGCAGCTTACGCGGCAGTGTGAACACTGAAGCTTTCTTT. As protein: CASSLRGSVNTEAFF.